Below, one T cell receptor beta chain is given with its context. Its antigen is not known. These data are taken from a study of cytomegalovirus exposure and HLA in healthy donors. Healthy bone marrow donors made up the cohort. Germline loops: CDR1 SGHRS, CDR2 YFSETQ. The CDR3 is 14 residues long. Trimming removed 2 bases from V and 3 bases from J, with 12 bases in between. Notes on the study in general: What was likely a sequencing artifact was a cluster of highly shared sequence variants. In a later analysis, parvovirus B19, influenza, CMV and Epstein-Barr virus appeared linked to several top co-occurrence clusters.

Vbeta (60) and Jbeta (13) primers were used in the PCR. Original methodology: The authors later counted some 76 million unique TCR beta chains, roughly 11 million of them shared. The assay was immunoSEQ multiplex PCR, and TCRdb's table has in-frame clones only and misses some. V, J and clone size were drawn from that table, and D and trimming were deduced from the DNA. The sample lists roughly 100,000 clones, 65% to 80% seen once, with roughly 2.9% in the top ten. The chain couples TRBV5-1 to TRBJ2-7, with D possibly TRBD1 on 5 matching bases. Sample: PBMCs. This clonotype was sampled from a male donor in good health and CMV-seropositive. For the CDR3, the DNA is TGCGCCAGCAGCTTAATAGCAGGGAACTACGAGCAGTACTTC. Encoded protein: CASSLIAGNYEQYF.